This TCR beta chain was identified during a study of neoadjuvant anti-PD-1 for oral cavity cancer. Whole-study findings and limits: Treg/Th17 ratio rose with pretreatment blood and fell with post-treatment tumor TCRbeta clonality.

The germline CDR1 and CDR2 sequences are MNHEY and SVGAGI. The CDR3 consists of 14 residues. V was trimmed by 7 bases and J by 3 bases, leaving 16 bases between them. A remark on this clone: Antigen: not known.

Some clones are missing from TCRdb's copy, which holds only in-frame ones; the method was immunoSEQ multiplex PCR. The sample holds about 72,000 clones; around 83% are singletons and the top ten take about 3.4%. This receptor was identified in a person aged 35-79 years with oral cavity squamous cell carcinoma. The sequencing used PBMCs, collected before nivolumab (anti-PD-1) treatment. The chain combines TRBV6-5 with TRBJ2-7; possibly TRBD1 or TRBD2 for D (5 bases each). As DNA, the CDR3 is TGTGCCAGCACCCACGGGACGCCTATCTACGAGCAGTACTTC. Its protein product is CASTHGTPIYEQYF.